Below are 23 T cell receptor beta chains sequenced from a single sample in a study of blood T cells in healthy people across ages. Primed by a sample-barcoded 5' primer and a J-beta primer mix, a second PCR proceeded for about 7 to 11 cycles. Via MiXCR, TCRdb re-called the 5' RACE reads, giving one row per CDR3 protein. The sample holds roughly 900,000 distinct CDR3 sequences, 29% seen once. Specimen: blood. The source of these receptors is a woman of 80 years or more in good health.

This clonotype was recorded at least ten times. The J gene is TRBJ2-1, the V gene TRBV24-1; either TRBD1 or TRBD2 may fit D (5 bases each). CDR1 KGHDR and CDR2 SFDVKD come from the germline V gene. This CDR3 comprises 16 residues. V shed 4 bases and J shed 6 bases, with 18 bases lying between them. In DNA form, the CDR3 reads TGTGCCACCAGTGAAAATTTAGGGGTGGGGAGCAATGAGCAGTTCTTC. Translation: CATSENLGVGSNEQFF.

The rearrangement uses TRBV15 and TRBJ2-1; D call uncertain. V lost 0 bases to trimming and J lost 11 bases, with 8 bases between them. The germline V gene encodes CDR1 LNHNV and CDR2 YYDKDF (reference sequence). The CDR3 runs 12 residues. The CDR3 sequence: CATSRDMAQQFF. The CDR3 DNA reads TGTGCCACCAGCAGAGATATGGCTCAGCAGTTCTTC.

V is TRBV7-8 and J is TRBJ1-2; D is ambiguous. V lost 4 bases and J 8 bases, leaving 14 bases between the germline ends. Per germline, CDR1 SGHVS and CDR2 FQNEAQ. CDR3 length: 13 residues. This chain's CDR3 is CASSSKGNVGYTF. The CDR3 bases are TGTGCCAGCAGCTCCAAGGGTAATGTAGGCTACACCTTC. Filled out from reference TRBV7-8 and TRBJ1-2, the complete variable domain reads GAGVSQSPRYKVAKRGQDVALRCDPISGHVSLFWYQQALGQGPEFLTYFQNEAQLDKSGLPSDRFFAERPEGSVSTLKIQRTQQEDSAVYLCASSSKGNVGYTFGSGTRLTVV.

This clonotype has a count of ten or more. The chain uses TRBV11-2 and TRBJ2-5; D is unresolved. The CDR3 length is 16 residues. Germline values: CDR1 SGHAT, CDR2 FQNNGV. Trimming took off 2 bases at V and 0 bases at J, with 13 bases between the two ends. The CDR3 DNA is TGTGCCAGCAGCTTATCCCGTATGCACAACCAAGAGACCCAGTACTTC. This sequence encodes CASSLSRMHNQETQYF.

Details on this clonotype: A much more abundant neighbour one base away suggests this may be a read error. This chain uses TRBV7-2 with TRBJ1-4; a possible D gene is TRBD1 (6 bases). The CDR3 has 15 residues. Germline assignment: CDR1 SGHTA and CDR2 FQGNSA. Written as DNA, the CDR3 is TGTGCCAGCAGCGGCCACAGGGCCACTAATCAAAAACTGTTTTTT. Its translation: CASSGHRATNQKLFF.

This clonotype was counted a few times. This chain connects TRBV3-1 to TRBJ2-5, with 10 positions matching TRBD2. J gave up 11 bases and V 4 bases, and 10 bases lay outside the gene matches. CDR1 LGHDT and CDR2 YNNKEL come from the germline V gene (reference sequence). The CDR3 runs 14 residues. CDR3 residues: CASSLRTSGNEQYF. The DNA for the CDR3 is TGTGCCAGCAGCCTTCGGACTAGCGGCAATGAGCAGTACTTC.

This clonotype was picked up many times. This rearrangement joins TRBV7-9 to TRBJ2-1, with 7 bases identical to TRBD1. Per germline, CDR1 SEHNR and CDR2 FQNEAQ (reference sequence). The CDR3 spans 15 residues. Unmatched junction bases numbered 7, after V lost 3 bases and J lost 5 bases. In DNA form, the CDR3 reads TGTGCCAGCAGCTTCAGGGGGACGAGGGACAATGAGCAGTTCTTC. Its translation is CASSFRGTRDNEQFF.

Remarks on this clonotype: This may be a read error, as it is one base from a much larger clone. The rearrangement uses TRBV29-1 and TRBJ2-5; the D gene is possibly TRBD1 (6 bases). There are 14 residues in the CDR3. Trimming removed 5 bases from V and 11 bases from J, with 24 bases in between. Germline values: CDR1 SQVTM, CDR2 ANQGSEA. CDR3 loop: CSVRRPRGGYEQYF. CDR3 DNA: TGCAGCGTTCGAAGACCCAGGGGTGGATATGAGCAGTACTTC.

Details on this clonotype: A junction boundary mismatches the germline segment, possibly from a read error. The V and J genes are TRBV6-5 and TRBJ1-5; D remains ambiguous. The CDR3 extends over 14 amino acids. Germline CDR1 and CDR2: MNHEY and SVGAGI. DNA of the CDR3: TGCGCCAGCGGTTACTCGTCGGGCATTCAGCCCCAGCATTTT. It yields the protein CASGYSSGIQPQHF.

This clonotype was detected only a few times. The chain couples TRBV7-2 to TRBJ2-2, with 7 bases identical to TRBD2. The CDR3 spans 16 residues. Germline loops: CDR1 SGHTA, CDR2 FQGNSA. Trimming at V came to 3 bases and at J to 4 bases, leaving 8 bases not matched to a gene. The CDR3, as DNA: TGTGCCAGCAGCTTGAGCGCGGGGGTGGGCACCGGGGAGCTGTTTTTT. Translating it yields CASSLSAGVGTGELFF.

Concerning this clonotype: A much larger clone sits a single nucleotide away, making a read error possible. V and J are TRBV7-2 and TRBJ2-1, with TRBD1 matching over 11 bases. The junction had 2 bases not matched to a gene; V was cut back by 4 bases and J by 9 bases. This CDR3 has 13 residues. CDR1 and CDR2 from the germline V gene are SGHTA and FQGNSA. The CDR3 here is CASSWDRGCEQFF. The CDR3 DNA sequence: TGTGCCAGCAGCTGGGACAGGGGGTGTGAGCAGTTCTTC.

This clonotype showed up many times. The genes are TRBV7-9 and TRBJ2-5, with 7 positions matching TRBD1. Germline V gene data show CDR1 as SEHNR and CDR2 as FQNEAQ (reference sequence). Losses at the gene ends were 0 bases for V and 5 bases for J; bases not matched to a gene: 9. This CDR3 spans 16 amino acids. The CDR3 bases are TGTGCCAGCAGCTTAGCTGGCGGTGGACAGGCGGAGACCCAGTACTTC. This codes for CASSLAGGGQAETQYF.

This clonotype appeared many times. This chain joins TRBV12-3 or TRBV12-4 and TRBJ2-4; 12 bases line up with TRBD2. J gave up 0 bases and V 2 bases, and 8 bases lay outside the gene matches. The CDR3 has 19 amino acids. The CDR3 nucleotides are TGTGCCAGCAGTTTATCTAGCGGGGGGGTTACTCTAGCCAAAAACATTCAGTACTTC. It yields the protein CASSLSSGGVTLAKNIQYF.

The gene calls are TRBV3-1 and TRBJ2-1, with unresolved D. This CDR3 contains 15 residues. The germline V and J ends were trimmed by 2 bases and 15 bases, with 23 bases remaining between them. Germline V lookup: CDR1 LGHDT, CDR2 YNNKEL (reference sequence). The CDR3 sequence: CASSQLGPISPRPFF. Here the CDR3 DNA reads TGTGCCAGCAGCCAACTCGGGCCGATCAGCCCTCGACCGTTCTTC.

This clonotype was found many times. The chain recombines TRBV12-3 or TRBV12-4 with TRBJ1-6; unclear D gene. This CDR3 has 12 amino acids. Trimming removed 2 bases from V and 5 bases from J, with 1 base in between. CDR3 protein: CASSLNNSPLHF. Written as DNA, the CDR3 is TGTGCCAGCAGTTTAAATAATTCACCCCTCCACTTT.

This clonotype was detected once. The rearrangement joins TRBV20-1 to TRBJ1-2, with D uncertain. The CDR3 is 11 amino acids. Looked up from germline, CDR1 is DFQATT and CDR2 is SNEGSKA (reference sequence). V was cut by 7 bases and J by 10 bases, with 16 bases left in between. The CDR3 protein is CSVPPDGDYTF. The CDR3, as DNA: TGCAGTGTTCCCCCCGACGGAGACTACACCTTC.

This clonotype was seen only a few times. This chain joins TRBV20-1 and TRBJ2-2, with D possibly called TRBD1 or TRBD2 (5 bases each). The germline V and J ends were trimmed by 6 bases and 0 bases, with 11 bases remaining between them. From germline, CDR1 is DFQATT and CDR2 SNEGSKA (reference sequence). The CDR3 totals 14 residues. The chain's CDR3 is CSAQVGANTGELFF. CDR3 bases: TGCAGTGCCCAAGTGGGGGCGAACACCGGGGAGCTGTTTTTT.

This clonotype was recorded many times. The chain uses TRBV6-2 or TRBV6-3 and TRBJ2-5, with D possibly matching TRBD2 (5 bases). The germline gives CDR1 MNHEY, CDR2 SVGEGT. The length of the CDR3 is 16 residues. V was shortened by 2 bases and J by 1 base, with 14 bases between the two germline ends. This CDR3 reads CASSYGPARAQETQYF. In DNA form, the CDR3 reads TGTGCCAGCAGTTACGGTCCAGCGCGGGCCCAAGAGACCCAGTACTTC.

A note on this clonotype: No conserved phenylalanine or tryptophan ends this CDR3, so it is likely a read error. The chain joins TRBV10-3 to TRBJ1-5; a weak D match, TRBD1 (5 bases). The CDR3 is made up of 15 amino acids. CDR1 ENHRY and CDR2 SYGVKD come from the germline V gene. V lost 6 bases, J lost 5 bases, and 17 bases lay in between. The CDR3, as DNA: TGTGCCATCAGGGCCGGGACGGCTAACGATCAGCCCCAGCATTGT. This sequence encodes CAIRAGTANDQPQHC.

This clonotype came up many times. The gene calls are TRBV6-1 and TRBJ2-5; D may be TRBD1 (5 bases). This CDR3 has 14 amino acids. The V gene lost 5 bases and the J gene lost 4 bases, with 14 bases spanning the gap. The germline V gene has CDR1 MNHNS and CDR2 SASEGT. CDR3 in DNA: TGTGCCAGCAGTCCCCAGGGAAACGGAGAGACCCAGTACTTC. Protein product: CASSPQGNGETQYF.

For the CDR3, the DNA is TGTGCCAGCTACCAGGGGGACCCGTCCTACGAGCAGTACTTC. It encodes CASYQGDPSYEQYF. The rearrangement links TRBV6-2 or TRBV6-3 to TRBJ2-7; 7 bases agree with TRBD1. Germline CDR1 MNHEY, CDR2 SVGEGT. The trim removed 8 bases at V and 1 base at J, leaving 8 bases unmatched. The CDR3 has 14 residues.

Regarding this clonotype: A much larger clone differs by one base, so this may be a read error. The V and J genes are TRBV14 and TRBJ2-7; 7 positions match TRBD1. The J call may not be correct, given that the DNA end is closer to TRBJ2-5. The CDR3 loop spans 14 amino acids. CDR1 is SGHDN, CDR2 FVKESK, per germline. The CDR3 DNA reads as TGTGCCAGCAGCCAAAGCCGGGACAGTGAGACCCAGTACTTC. The encoded protein is CASSQSRDSETQYF.

The rearrangement links TRBV28 to TRBJ1-2; 7 bases match TRBD1. The CDR3 is 13 amino acids. V lost 6 bases, J lost 8 bases, and 9 bases stayed unmatched. In germline, CDR1 is MDHEN, CDR2 SYDVKM. CDR3 protein: CASRNTGVEGYTF. As DNA, the CDR3 is TGTGCCAGCAGAAATACAGGGGTAGAAGGCTACACCTTC.